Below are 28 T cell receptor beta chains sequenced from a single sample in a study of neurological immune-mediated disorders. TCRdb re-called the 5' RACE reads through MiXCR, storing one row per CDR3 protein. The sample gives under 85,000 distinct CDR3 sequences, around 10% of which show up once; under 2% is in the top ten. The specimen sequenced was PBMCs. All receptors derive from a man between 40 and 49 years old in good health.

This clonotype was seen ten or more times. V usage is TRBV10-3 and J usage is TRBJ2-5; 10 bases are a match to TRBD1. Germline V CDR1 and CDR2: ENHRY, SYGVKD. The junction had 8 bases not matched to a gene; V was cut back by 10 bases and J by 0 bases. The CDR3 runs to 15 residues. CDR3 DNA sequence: TGTGCCACCGCCGAGGACAGGGGGGACCAAGAGACCCAGTACTTC. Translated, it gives CATAEDRGDQETQYF.

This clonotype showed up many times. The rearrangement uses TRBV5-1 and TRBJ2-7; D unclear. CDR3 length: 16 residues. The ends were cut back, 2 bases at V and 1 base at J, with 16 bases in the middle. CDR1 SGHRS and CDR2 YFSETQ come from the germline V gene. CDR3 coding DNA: TGCGCCAGCAGCTTCTTAGGTTCTGCCCTTTCCTACGAGCAGTACTTC. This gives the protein CASSFLGSALSYEQYF.

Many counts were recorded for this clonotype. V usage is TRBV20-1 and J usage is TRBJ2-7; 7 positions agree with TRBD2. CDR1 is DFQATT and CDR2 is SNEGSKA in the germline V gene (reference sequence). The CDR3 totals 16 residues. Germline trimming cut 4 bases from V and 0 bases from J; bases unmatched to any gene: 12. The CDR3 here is CSATPTSHQSSYEQYF. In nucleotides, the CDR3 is TGCAGTGCTACCCCGACTAGCCACCAAAGCTCCTACGAGCAGTACTTC.

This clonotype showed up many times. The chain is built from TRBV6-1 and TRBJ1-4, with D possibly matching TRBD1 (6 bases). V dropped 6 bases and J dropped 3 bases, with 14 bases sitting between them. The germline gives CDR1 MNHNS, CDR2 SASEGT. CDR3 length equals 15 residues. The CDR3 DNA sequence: TGTGCCAGCAGAGCACGGGACACCTCTAATGAAAAACTGTTTTTT. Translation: CASRARDTSNEKLFF.

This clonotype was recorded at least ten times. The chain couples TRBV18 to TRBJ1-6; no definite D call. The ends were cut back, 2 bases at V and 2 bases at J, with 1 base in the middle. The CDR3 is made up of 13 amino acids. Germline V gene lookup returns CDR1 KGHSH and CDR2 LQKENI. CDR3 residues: CASSPAYNSPLHF. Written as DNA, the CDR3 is TGTGCCAGCTCACCAGCCTATAATTCACCCCTCCACTTT.

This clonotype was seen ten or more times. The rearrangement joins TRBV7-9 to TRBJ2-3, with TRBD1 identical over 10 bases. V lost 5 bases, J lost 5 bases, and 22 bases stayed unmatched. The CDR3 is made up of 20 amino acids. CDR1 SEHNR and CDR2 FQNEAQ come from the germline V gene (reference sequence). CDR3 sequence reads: CASSNLWGTPGTGAEDTQYF. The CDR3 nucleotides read TGTGCCAGCAGCAACTTATGGGGCACTCCCGGGACAGGGGCGGAAGATACGCAGTATTTT.

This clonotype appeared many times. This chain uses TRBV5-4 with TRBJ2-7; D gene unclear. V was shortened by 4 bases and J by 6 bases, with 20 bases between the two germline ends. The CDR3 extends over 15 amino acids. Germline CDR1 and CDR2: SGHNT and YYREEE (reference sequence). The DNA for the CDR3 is TGTGCCAGCAGCCCCTCGACCAGCTTAGGTGCCGAGCAGTACTTC. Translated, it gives CASSPSTSLGAEQYF.

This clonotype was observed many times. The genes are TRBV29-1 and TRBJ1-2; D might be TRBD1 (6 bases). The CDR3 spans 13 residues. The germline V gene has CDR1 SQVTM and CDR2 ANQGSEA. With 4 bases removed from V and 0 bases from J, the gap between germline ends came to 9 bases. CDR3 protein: CSVVGGTNYGYTF. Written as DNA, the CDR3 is TGCAGCGTTGTAGGGGGAACTAACTATGGCTACACCTTC.

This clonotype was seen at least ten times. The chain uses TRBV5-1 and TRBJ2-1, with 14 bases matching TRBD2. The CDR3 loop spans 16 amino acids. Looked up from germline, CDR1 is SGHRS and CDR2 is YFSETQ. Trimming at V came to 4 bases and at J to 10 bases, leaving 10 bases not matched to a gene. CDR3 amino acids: CASSPGGTSGSYEQFF. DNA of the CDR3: TGCGCCAGCAGCCCTGGGGGGACTAGCGGGAGCTACGAGCAGTTCTTC.

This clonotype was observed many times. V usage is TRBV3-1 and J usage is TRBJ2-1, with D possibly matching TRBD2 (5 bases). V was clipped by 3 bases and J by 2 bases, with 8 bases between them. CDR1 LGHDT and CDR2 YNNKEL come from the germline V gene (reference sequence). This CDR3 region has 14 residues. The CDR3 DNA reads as TGTGCCAGCAGCCACCCCGGGACCTACAATGAGCAGTTCTTC. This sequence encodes CASSHPGTYNEQFF.

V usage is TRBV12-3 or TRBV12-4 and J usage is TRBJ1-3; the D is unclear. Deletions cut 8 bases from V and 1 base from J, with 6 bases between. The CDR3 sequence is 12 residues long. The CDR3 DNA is TGTGCCAGCGGACTGTCTGGAAACACCATATATTTT. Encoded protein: CASGLSGNTIYF.

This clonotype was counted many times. The CDR3 sequence: CASSSTSKGDTQYF. DNA of the CDR3: TGCGCCAGCAGCTCGACTAGTAAGGGAGATACGCAGTATTTT. The V gene is TRBV5-1, the J gene TRBJ2-3, with D maybe TRBD2 (6 bases). V gave up 3 bases and J gave up 5 bases, with 13 bases separating them. CDR1 SGHRS and CDR2 YFSETQ come from the germline V gene. This CDR3 contains 14 residues.

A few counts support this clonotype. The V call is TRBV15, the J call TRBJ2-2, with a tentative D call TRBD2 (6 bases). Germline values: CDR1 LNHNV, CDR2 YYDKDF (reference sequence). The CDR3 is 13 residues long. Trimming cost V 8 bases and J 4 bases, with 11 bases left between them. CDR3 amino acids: CATGSAGTGELFF. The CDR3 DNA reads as TGTGCCACCGGGTCAGCGGGCACCGGGGAGCTGTTTTTT.

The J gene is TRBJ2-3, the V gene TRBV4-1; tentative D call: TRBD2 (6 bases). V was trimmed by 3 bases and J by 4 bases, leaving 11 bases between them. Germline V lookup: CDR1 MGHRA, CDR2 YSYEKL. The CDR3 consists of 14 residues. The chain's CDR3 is CASSQGTGADTQYF. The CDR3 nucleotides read TGCGCCAGCAGCCAGGGGACGGGGGCAGATACGCAGTATTTT.

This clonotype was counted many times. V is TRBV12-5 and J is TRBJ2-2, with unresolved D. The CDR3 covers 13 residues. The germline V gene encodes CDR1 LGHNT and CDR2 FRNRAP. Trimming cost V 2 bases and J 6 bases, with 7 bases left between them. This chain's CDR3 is CASGLIPPGELFF. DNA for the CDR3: TGTGCTAGTGGTTTGATCCCCCCCGGGGAGCTGTTTTTT.

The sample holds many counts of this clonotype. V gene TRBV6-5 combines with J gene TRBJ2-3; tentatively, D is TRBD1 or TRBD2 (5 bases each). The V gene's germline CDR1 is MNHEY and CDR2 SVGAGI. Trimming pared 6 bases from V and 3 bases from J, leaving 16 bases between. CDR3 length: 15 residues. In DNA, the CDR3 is TGTGCCAGCAGCCCCACGCAGGGACCGACAGATACGCAGTATTTT. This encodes CASSPTQGPTDTQYF.

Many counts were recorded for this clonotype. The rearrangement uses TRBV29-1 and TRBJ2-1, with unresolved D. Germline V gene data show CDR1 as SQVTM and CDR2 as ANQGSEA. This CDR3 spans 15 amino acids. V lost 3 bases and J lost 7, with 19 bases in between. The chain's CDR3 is CSVEAAVMGINEQFF. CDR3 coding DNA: TGCAGCGTTGAGGCGGCAGTCATGGGGATAAATGAGCAGTTCTTC.

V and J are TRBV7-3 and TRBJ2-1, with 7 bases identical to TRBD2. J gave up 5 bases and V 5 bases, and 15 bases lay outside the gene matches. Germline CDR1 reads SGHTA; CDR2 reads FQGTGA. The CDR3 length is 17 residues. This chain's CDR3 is CASSPKARLAVNNEQFF. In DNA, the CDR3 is TGTGCCAGCAGCCCCAAGGCCCGGCTAGCGGTAAACAATGAGCAGTTCTTC.

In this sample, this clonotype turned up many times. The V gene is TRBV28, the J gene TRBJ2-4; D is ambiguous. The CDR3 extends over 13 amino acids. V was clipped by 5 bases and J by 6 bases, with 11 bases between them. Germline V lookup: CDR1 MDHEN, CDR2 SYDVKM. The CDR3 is CASSPPPGNIQYF. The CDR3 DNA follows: TGTGCCAGCAGTCCCCCCCCGGGAAACATTCAGTACTTC.

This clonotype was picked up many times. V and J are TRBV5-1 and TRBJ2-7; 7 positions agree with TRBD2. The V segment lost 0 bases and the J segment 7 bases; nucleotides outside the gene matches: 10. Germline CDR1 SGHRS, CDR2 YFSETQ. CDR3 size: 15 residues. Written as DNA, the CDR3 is TGCGCCAGCAGCTTGGACGGGAGGATATTAAGGGAGCAGTACTTC. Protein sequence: CASSLDGRILREQYF.

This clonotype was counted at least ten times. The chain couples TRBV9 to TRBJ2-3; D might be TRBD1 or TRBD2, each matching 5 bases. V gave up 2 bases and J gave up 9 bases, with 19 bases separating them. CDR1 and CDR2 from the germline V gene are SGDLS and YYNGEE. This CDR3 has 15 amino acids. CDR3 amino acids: CASSVLPGPMETQYF. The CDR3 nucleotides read TGTGCCAGCAGCGTTCTCCCGGGACCGATGGAGACGCAGTATTTT.

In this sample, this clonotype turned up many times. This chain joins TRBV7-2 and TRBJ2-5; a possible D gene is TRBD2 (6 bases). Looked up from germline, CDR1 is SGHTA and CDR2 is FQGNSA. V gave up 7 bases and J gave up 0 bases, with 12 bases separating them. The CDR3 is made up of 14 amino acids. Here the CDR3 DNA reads TGTGCCAGCACCCGGACTATAAACCAAGAGACCCAGTACTTC. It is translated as CASTRTINQETQYF.

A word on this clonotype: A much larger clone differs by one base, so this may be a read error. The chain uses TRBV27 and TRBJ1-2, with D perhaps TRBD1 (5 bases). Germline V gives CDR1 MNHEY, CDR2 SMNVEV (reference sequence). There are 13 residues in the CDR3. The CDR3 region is CASAKYGGVWISF. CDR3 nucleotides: TGTGCCAGCGCAAAATATGGGGGTGTATGGATTAGCTTC.

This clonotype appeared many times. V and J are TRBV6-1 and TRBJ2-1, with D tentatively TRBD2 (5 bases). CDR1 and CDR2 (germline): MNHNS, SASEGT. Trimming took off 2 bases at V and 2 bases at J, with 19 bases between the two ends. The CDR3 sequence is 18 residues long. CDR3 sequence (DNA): TGTGCCAGCAGTGAACACGGTTCGGGGATCCAAACCTACAATGAGCAGTTCTTC. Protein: CASSEHGSGIQTYNEQFF.

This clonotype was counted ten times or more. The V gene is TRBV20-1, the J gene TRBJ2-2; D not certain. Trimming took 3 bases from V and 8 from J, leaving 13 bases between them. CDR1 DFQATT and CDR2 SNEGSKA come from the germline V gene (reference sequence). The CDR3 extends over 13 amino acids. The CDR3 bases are TGCAGTGCTAGTGGGGTAGTAGGTGGGGAGCTGTTTTTT. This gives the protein CSASGVVGGELFF.

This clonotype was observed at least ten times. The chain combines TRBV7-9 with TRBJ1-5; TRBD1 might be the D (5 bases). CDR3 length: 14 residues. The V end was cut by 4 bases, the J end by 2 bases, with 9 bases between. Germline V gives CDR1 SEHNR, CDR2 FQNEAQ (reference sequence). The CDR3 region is CASSYDSGNQPQHF. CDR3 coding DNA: TGTGCCAGCAGCTACGACAGTGGCAATCAGCCCCAGCATTTT.

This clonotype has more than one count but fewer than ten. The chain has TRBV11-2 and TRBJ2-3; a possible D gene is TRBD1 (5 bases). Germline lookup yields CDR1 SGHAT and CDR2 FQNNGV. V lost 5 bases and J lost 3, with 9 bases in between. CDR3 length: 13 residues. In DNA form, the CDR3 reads TGTGCCAGCAGCAAGGGGTTGACAGATACGCAGTATTTT. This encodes CASSKGLTDTQYF.

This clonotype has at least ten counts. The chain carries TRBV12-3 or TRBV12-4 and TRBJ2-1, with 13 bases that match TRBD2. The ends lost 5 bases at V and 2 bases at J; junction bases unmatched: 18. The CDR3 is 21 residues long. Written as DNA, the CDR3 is TGTGCCAGCAGTAGCTCCAACCCACTAGCGGGGGGGCTCTTCGCCTACAATGAGCAGTTCTTC. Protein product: CASSSSNPLAGGLFAYNEQFF.